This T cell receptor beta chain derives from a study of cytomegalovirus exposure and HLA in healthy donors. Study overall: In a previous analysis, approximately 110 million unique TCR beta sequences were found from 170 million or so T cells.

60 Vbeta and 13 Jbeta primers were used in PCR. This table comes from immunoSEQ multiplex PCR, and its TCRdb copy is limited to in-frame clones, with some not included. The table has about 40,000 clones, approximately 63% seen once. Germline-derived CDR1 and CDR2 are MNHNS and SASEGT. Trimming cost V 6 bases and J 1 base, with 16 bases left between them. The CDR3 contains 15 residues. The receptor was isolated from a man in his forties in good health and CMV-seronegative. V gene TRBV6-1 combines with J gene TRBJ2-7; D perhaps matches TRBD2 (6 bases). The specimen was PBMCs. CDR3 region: CASRSGTQSSYEQYF. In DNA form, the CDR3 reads TGTGCCAGCAGGTCCGGGACTCAAAGTTCCTACGAGCAGTACTTC.